The present TCR beta chain was sequenced within a study of blood T cell repertoires in COVID-19. The CDR3 contains 15 residues. Germline V CDR1 and CDR2: SGHRS, YFSETQ. V shed 3 bases and J shed 0 bases, with 10 bases lying between them. The table came from immunoSEQ multiplex PCR; TCRdb's copy has only in-frame clones and leaves some out. In the table there are some 260,000 clones, approximately 80% of which are singletons. The material sequenced was peripheral blood. The receptor's source is a woman older than 75 with active or convalescent COVID-19. The V call is TRBV5-1, the J call TRBJ2-1; perhaps TRBD2 as D (5 bases). The CDR3: CASSWRLSSYNEQFF. For the CDR3, the DNA is TGCGCCAGCAGCTGGAGGCTTAGCTCCTACAATGAGCAGTTCTTC.